This record concerns one T cell receptor (beta chain) sequence. The antigen is undetermined. The data originate from a study of cytomegalovirus exposure and HLA in healthy donors. The donors were part of the validation cohort, which consisted of under 150 subjects and was separate from the first cohort of about 720 subjects. Study-level results: Some public TCRs appeared in many individuals, while most sequences were rare. First-cohort TCR clusters tended to co-occur in the approximately 110 validation repertoires, a later analysis found. Both high specificity and high sensitivity reportedly marked the classifier's diagnosis of cytomegalovirus status.

Produced via immunoSEQ multiplex PCR; TCRdb's table is partial and in-frame only. The sample has about 160,000 clones, 88% seen once; the top ten hold about 2.7%. The V gene lost 8 bases and the J gene lost 2 bases, with 12 bases spanning the gap. The CDR3 loop spans 13 amino acids. Germline values: CDR1 MNHEY, CDR2 SMNVEV (reference sequence). This clonotype was obtained from a man between 18 and 35 years old in good health and CMV-seronegative. The sample taken for sequencing was PBMCs. The chain is built from TRBV27 and TRBJ1-2; a possible D gene is TRBD1 (6 bases). CDR3 DNA sequence: TGTGCCAGCCGGACAGCAGGGAACTATGGCTACACCTTC. It is translated as CASRTAGNYGYTF.